This is a list of T cell receptor beta chains from one sample in a study of blood T cell repertoires in COVID-19. This table comes from immunoSEQ multiplex PCR, and its TCRdb copy is limited to in-frame clones, with some not included. The sample carries roughly 85,000 clones, 80% to 90% recorded once. Sequencing input: peripheral blood. All receptors come from a man aged 45-65 years with active or convalescent COVID-19. Both conserved end residues are part of each CDR3. The order of the fields is clone size, D gene, V gene, J gene, CDR3 protein, CDR3 DNA. The D gene is left open where the match is weak. Rows may omit the clone size; those that give it use once, few, many or a size class.

>-|-|TRBV5-1|TRBJ2-7
CASSPGGGDPYEQYF
TGCGCCAGCAGCCCAGGCGGCGGGGACCCCTACGAGCAGTACTTC
>once|-|TRBV12-5|TRBJ1-1
CASGLYRADTEAFF
TGTGCTAGTGGTCTATACAGGGCTGACACTGAAGCTTTCTTT
>-|-|TRBV12-3/TRBV12-4|TRBJ1-1
CASSLEVLTEAFF
TGTGCCAGCAGTCTCGAGGTTCTTACTGAAGCTTTCTTT
>-|-|TRBV11-2|TRBJ2-7
CASSPGQGNLYEQYF
TGTGCCAGCAGCCCAGGCCAGGGTAACCTCTACGAGCAGTACTTC
>once|TRBD1|TRBV6-4|TRBJ2-3
CASSRDRHYTDTQYF
TGTGCCAGCAGTCGGGACAGACACTACACAGATACGCAGTATTTT
>-|-|TRBV12-3/TRBV12-4|TRBJ1-1
CASSFQGFEAFF
TGTGCCAGCAGTTTCCAGGGATTTGAAGCTTTCTTT
>-|TRBD1|TRBV9|TRBJ2-3
CASSVVGQGTDTQYF
TGTGCCAGCAGCGTAGTAGGACAGGGAACAGATACGCAGTATTTT
>many|-|TRBV19|TRBJ2-2
CAAEGGARSTGELFF
TGTGCCGCCGAGGGGGGGGCGCGGAGCACCGGGGAGCTGTTTTTT
>-|TRBD2|TRBV5-1|TRBJ2-3
CASSLARLAGGSTDTQYF
TGCGCCAGCAGCTTGGCCCGCTTAGCGGGAGGAAGCACAGATACGCAGTATTTT
>-|TRBD2|TRBV20-1|TRBJ2-1
CSASPGLAGVTYNEQFF
TGCAGTGCTAGTCCGGGACTAGCGGGGGTGACCTACAATGAGCAGTTCTTC
>once|TRBD2|TRBV27|TRBJ2-7
CASIFGTSGKRSSYEQYF
TGTGCCAGCATCTTCGGGACTAGCGGAAAACGGAGCTCCTACGAGCAGTACTTC
>-|TRBD1|TRBV7-2|TRBJ2-4
CASSSRDRSAKNIQYF
TGTGCCAGCAGCTCCCGGGACAGGTCGGCCAAAAACATTCAGTACTTC
>-|-|TRBV25-1|TRBJ1-2
CASSPDRGNGGYTF
TGTGCCAGCAGTCCGGACCGAGGGAACGGAGGCTACACCTTC
>-|-|TRBV5-1|TRBJ2-1
CASSDSGTSRFFNEQFF
TGCGCCAGCAGCGATTCCGGGACAAGTCGCTTCTTCAATGAGCAGTTCTTC
>-|TRBD1|TRBV4-3|TRBJ2-7
CASSQEKGQGISEQYF
TGCGCCAGCAGCCAAGAGAAAGGACAGGGGATTTCCGAGCAGTACTTC
>-|-|TRBV6-5|TRBJ1-3
CASSYSTEGTIYF
TGTGCCAGCAGTTACTCCACCGAGGGCACCATATATTTT
>-|TRBD1|TRBV29-1|TRBJ2-2
CSVEARGPGGELFF
TGCAGCGTTGAAGCCAGGGGGCCTGGCGGGGAGCTGTTTTTT
>-|-|TRBV9|TRBJ2-7
CASSEGGNPSYEQYF
TGTGCCAGCAGCGAGGGGGGGAATCCCTCCTACGAGCAGTACTTC
>-|TRBD1|TRBV7-9|TRBJ1-5
CASSSDRGPTPQHF
TGTGCCAGCAGCTCCGACAGGGGGCCGACGCCCCAGCATTTT
>-|TRBD1|TRBV3-1/TRBV3-2|TRBJ1-2
CASSRADLGGQGNGYTF
TGTGCCAGCAGCCGAGCAGACTTAGGAGGACAGGGGAATGGCTACACCTTC